This T cell receptor (beta chain) was documented in a study of CD8+CD57+ T cells in acquired aplastic anemia. Researchers used genomic DNA as the template to profile TCR beta VDJ and CDR3. Via MiXCR, TCRdb re-called the reads, giving one row per CDR3 protein. The sample lists hundreds of thousands of distinct CDR3 sequences, 60% to 80% seen once, with more than 3.5% in the top ten. Germline V gene sequence: CDR1 SGDLS, CDR2 YYNGEE. Trimming left V 4 bases short and J 1 base short, with 12 bases between. This CDR3 has 16 residues. The chain is built from TRBV9 and TRBJ2-6; possibly TRBD1 for D (6 bases). The specimen was sorted CD4+, CD8+, or CD8+CD57+ T cells (not recorded which) from PBMCs. This clonotype was sampled from a human donor in good health, serving as a control. The CDR3 nucleotides are TGTGCCAGCAGCTACAGGGCATCGTCTGGGGCCAACGTCCTGACTTTC. It encodes CASSYRASSGANVLTF.